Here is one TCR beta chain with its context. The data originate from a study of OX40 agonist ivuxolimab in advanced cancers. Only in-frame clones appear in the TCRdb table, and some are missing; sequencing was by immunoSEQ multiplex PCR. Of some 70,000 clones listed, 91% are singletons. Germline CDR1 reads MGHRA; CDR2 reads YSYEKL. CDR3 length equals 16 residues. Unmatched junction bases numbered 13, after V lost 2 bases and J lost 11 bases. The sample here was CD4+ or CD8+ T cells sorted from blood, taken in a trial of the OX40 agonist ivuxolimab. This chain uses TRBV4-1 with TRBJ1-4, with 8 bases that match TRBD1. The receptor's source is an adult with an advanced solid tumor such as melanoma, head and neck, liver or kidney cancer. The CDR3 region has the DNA TGCGCCAGCAGCCAATTGGATGCAGGGGGCGCGGGGAAACTGTTTTTT. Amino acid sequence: CASSQLDAGGAGKLFF.